The entry that follows covers one T cell receptor beta chain sequence. Germline V gene lookup returns CDR1 SQVTM and CDR2 ANQGSEA. The ends lost 3 bases at V and 3 bases at J; junction bases unmatched: 6. This CDR3 is built from 14 residues. The data were taken from a study of blood T cell repertoires in COVID-19. Study background: Acute and convalescent COVID-19 samples came from the United States, Italy and Spain. From T cells, B-cell-depleted T cells, or PBMCs came the material, which was cDNA or gDNA.

As originally analysed: The assay estimated nucleated cells by amplifying reference gene primers. Repertoires were generated with immunoSEQ multiplex PCR, while TCRdb's copy carries only in-frame clones and drops some. That table supplies the V and J calls and clone size; D and trimming were determined from the DNA. This sample has approximately 270,000 clones, with about 90% found just once. The receptor's source is a human donor in a cohort exposed to, infected with or recovered from COVID-19 (not recorded which). The donor label of this sample is uncertain. The chain carries TRBV29-1 and TRBJ1-2; 8 positions agree with TRBD1. Sequenced material: PBMCs or T cells enriched from blood (not recorded which). The CDR3 DNA sequence: TGCAGCGTTGATGGGGAACAGGGGGACTATGGCTACACCTTC. Translated, it gives CSVDGEQGDYGYTF.